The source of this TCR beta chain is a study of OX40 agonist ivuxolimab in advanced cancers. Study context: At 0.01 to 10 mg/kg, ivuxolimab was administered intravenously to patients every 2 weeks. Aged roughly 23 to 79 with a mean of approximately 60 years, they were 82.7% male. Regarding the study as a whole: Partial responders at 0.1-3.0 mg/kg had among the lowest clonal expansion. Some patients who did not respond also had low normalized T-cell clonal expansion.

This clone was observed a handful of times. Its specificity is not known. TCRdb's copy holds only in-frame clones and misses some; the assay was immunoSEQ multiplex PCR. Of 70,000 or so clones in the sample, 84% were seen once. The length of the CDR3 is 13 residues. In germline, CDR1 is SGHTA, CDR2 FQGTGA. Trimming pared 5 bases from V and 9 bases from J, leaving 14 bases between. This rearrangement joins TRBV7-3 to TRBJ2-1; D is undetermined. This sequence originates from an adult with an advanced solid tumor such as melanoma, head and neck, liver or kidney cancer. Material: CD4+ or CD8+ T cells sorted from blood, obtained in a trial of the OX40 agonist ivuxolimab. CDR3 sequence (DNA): TGTGCCAGCAGCCCCCGCCCCGGTGGTGAGCAGTTCTTC. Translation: CASSPRPGGEQFF.